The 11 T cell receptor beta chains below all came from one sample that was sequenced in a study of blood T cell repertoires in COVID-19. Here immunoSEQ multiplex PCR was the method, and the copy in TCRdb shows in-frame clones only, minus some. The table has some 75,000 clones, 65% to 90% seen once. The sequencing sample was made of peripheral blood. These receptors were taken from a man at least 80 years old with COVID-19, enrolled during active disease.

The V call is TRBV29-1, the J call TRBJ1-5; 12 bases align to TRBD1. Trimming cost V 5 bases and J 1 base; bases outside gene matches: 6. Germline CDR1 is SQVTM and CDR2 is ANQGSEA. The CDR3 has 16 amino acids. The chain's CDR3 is CSVLGQGAGSNQPQHF. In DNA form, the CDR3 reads TGCAGCGTTTTGGGACAGGGGGCAGGGAGCAATCAGCCCCAGCATTTT.

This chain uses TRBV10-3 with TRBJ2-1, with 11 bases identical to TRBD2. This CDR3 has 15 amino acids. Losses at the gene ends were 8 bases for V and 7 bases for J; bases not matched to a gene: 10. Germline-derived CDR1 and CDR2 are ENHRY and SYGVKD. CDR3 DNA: TGTGCCATCTCTAGCGGGGGGAAAGAGGGTAATGAGCAGTTCTTC. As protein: CAISSGGKEGNEQFF.

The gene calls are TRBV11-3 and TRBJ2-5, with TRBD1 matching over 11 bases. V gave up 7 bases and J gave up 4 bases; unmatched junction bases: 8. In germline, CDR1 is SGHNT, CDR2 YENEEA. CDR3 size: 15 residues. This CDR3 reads CASTGRTGGIETQYF. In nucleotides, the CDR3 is TGTGCCAGCACCGGCAGGACAGGGGGCATAGAGACCCAGTACTTC.

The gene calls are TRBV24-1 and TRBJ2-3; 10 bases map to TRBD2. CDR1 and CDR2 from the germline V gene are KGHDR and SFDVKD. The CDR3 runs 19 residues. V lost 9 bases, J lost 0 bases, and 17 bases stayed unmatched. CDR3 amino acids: CATRRSPKTSGESTDTQYF. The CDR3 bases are TGTGCCACCCGGAGATCCCCGAAAACTAGCGGGGAAAGCACAGATACGCAGTATTTT.

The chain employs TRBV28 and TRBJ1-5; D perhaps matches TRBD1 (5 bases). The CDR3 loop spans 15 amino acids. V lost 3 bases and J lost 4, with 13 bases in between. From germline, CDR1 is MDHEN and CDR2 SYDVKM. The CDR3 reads CASSLRGGVNQPQHF. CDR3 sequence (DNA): TGTGCCAGCAGTTTGCGCGGGGGTGTTAATCAGCCCCAGCATTTT.

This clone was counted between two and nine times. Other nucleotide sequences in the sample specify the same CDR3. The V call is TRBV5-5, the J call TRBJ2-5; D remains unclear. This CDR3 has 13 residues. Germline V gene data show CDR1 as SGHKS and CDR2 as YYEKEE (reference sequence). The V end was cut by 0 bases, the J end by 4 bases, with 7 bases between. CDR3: CASSLVPGETQYF. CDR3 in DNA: TGTGCCAGCAGCTTGGTTCCCGGAGAGACCCAGTACTTC.

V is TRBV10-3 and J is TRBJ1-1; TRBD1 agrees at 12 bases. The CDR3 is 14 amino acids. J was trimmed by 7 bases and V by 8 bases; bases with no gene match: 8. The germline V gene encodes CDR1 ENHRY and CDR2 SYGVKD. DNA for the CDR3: TGTGCCATCTCCGGGACAGGGGGCGGAGGTGAAGCTTTCTTT. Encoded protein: CAISGTGGGGEAFF.

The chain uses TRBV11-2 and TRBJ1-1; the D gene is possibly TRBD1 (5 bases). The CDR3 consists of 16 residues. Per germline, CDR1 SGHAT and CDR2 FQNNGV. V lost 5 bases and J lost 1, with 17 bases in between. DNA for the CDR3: TGTGCCAGCAGCCTTACTGGGGGGGGATGGAACACTGAAGCTTTCTTT. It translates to CASSLTGGGWNTEAFF.

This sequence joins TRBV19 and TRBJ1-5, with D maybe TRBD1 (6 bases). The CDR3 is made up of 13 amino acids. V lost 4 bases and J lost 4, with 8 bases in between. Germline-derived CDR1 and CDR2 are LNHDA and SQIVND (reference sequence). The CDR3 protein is CASSRGLNQPQHF. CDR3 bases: TGTGCCAGTAGTAGGGGGCTAAATCAGCCCCAGCATTTT.

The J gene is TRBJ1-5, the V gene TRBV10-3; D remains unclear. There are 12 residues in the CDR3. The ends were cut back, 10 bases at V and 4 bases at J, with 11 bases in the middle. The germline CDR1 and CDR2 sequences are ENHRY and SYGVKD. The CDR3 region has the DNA TGTGCCACCACAAACCCGAATCAGCCCCAGCATTTT. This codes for CATTNPNQPQHF.

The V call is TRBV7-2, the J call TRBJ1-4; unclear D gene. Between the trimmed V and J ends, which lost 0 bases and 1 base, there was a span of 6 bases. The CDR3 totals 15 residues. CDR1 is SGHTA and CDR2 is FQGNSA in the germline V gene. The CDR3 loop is CASSLARGTNEKLFF. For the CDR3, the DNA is TGTGCCAGCAGCTTAGCAAGAGGAACTAATGAAAAACTGTTTTTT.